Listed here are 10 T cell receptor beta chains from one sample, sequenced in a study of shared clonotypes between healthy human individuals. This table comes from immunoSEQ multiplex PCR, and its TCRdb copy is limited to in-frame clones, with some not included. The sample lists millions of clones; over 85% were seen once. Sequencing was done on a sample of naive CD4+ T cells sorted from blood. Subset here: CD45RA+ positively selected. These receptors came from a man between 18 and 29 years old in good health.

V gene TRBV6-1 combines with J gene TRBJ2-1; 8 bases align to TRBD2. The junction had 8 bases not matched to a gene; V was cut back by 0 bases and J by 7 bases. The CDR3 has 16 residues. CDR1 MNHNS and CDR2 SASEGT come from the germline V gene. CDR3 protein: CASSEATGGARNEQFF. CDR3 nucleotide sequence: TGTGCCAGCAGTGAAGCCACCGGGGGGGCACGGAATGAGCAGTTCTTC.

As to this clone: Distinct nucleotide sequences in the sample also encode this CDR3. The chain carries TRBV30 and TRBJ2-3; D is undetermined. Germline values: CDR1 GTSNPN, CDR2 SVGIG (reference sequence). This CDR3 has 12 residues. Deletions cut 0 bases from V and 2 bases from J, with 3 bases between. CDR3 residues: CAWSVNTDTQYF. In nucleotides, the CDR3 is TGTGCCTGGAGTGTGAACACAGATACGCAGTATTTT.

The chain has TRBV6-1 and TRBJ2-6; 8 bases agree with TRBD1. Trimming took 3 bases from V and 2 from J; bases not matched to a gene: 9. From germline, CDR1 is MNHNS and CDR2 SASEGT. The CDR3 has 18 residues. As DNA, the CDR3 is TGTGCCAGCAGTGATACAGACAGGGGTTTAACTGGGGCCAACGTCCTGACTTTC. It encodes CASSDTDRGLTGANVLTF.

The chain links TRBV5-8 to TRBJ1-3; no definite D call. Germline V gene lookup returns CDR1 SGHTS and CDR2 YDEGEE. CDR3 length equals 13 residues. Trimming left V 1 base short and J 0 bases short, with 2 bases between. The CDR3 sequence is CASSLISGNTIYF. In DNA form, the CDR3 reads TGTGCCAGCAGCTTGATCTCTGGAAACACCATATATTTT.

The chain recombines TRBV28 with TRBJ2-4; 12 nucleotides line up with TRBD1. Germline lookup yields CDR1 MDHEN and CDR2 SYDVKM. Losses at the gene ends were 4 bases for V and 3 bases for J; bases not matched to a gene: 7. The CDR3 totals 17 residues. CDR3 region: CASSSPGQGAYKNIQYF. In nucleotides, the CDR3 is TGTGCCAGCAGTTCTCCGGGACAGGGGGCCTACAAAAACATTCAGTACTTC.

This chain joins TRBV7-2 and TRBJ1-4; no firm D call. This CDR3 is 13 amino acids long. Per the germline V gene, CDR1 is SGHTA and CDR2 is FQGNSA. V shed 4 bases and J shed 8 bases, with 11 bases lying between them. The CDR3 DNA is TGTGCCAGCAGCTCTGGGTGGAGAGAAAAACTGTTTTTT. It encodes CASSSGWREKLFF.

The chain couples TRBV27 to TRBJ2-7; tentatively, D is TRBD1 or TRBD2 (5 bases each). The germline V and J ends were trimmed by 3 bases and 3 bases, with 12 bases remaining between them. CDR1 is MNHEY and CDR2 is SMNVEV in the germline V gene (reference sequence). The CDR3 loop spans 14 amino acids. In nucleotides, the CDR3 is TGTGCCAGCAGTTTGTATCAGGGAGTCTACGAGCAGTACTTC. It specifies CASSLYQGVYEQYF.

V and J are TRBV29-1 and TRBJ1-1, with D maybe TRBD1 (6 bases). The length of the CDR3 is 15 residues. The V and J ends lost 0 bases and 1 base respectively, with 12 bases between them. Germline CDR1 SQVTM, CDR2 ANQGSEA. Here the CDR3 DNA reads TGCAGCGTTGAAGAAGCGCGGGGGGCGAACACTGAAGCTTTCTTT. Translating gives CSVEEARGANTEAFF. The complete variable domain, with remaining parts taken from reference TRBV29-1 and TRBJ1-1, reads SAVISQKPSRDICQRGTSLTIQCQVDSQVTMMFWYRQQPGQSLTLIATANQGSEATYESGFVIDKFPISRPNLTFSTLTVSNMSPEDSSIYLCSVEEARGANTEAFFGQGTRLTVV.

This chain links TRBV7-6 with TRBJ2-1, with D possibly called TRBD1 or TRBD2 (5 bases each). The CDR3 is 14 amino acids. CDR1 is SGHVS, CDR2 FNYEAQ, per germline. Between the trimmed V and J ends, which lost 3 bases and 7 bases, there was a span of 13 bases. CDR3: CASSLNPGANEQFF. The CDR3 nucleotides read TGTGCCAGCAGCTTGAACCCCGGGGCGAATGAGCAGTTCTTC.

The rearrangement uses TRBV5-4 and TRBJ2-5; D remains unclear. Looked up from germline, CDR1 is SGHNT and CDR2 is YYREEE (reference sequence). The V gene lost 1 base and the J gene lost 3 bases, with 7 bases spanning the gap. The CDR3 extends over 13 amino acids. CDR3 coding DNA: TGTGCCAGCAGCTTGTCAAGGAAAGAGACCCAGTACTTC. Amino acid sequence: CASSLSRKETQYF.